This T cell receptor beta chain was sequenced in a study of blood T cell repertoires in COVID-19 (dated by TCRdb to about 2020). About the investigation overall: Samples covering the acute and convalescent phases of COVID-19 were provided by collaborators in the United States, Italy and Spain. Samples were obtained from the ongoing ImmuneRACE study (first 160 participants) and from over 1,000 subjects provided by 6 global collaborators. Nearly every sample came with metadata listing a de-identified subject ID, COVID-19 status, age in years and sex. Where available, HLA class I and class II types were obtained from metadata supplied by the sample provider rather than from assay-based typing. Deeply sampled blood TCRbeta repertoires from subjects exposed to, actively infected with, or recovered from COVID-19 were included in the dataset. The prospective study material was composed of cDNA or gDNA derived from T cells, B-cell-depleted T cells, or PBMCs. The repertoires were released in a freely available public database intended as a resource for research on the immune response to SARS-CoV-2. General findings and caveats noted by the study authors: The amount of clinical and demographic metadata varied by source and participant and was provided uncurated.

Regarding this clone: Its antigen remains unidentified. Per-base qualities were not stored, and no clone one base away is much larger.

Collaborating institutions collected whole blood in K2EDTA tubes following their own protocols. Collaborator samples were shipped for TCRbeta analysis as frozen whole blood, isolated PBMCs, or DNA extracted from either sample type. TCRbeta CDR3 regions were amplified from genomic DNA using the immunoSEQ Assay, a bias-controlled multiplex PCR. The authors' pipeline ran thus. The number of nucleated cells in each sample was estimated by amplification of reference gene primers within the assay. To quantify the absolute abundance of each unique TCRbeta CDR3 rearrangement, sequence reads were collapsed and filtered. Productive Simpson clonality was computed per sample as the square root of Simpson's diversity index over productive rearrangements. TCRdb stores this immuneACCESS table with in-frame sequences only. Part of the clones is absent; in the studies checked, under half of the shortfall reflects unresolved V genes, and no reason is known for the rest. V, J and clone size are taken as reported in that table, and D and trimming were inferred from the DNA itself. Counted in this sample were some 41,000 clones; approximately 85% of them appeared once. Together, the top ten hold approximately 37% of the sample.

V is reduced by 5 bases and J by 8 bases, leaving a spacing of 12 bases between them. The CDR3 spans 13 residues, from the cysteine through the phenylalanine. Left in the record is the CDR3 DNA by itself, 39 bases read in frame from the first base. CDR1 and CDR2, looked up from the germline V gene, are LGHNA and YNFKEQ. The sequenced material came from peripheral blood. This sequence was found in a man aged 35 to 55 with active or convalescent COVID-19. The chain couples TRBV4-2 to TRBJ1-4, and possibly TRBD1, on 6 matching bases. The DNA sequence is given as TGTGCCAGCAGCAGGGACATCGGGGAAAAACTGTTTTTT. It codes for CASSRDIGEKLFF.